A selection of T cell receptor beta chains follows, all from one sample in a study of blood T cell repertoires in COVID-19. TCRdb's table, derived via immunoSEQ multiplex PCR, lists solely in-frame clones and lacks some. The sample holds 250,000 to 300,000 clones, about 86% seen once. Sequencing used peripheral blood. The receptors were gathered from a man aged 30 to 45 with active or convalescent COVID-19. CDR3s include the opening cysteine and the closing phenylalanine or tryptophan. A D gene is named only where the DNA matches it firmly. Where a row states a size, it is once, few, many or the class of an expanded clone; other rows omit it.

TRBD1,16,TRBJ2-1,-,TRBV30,TGTGCCTGGAGTGTACGGTCGGGACAGGGGAACAATGAGCAGTTCTTC,CAWSVRSGQGNNEQFF
-,15,TRBJ1-2,-,TRBV27,TGTGCCAGTCGGAGTCAGTTCGAGGGCGACTATGGCTACACCTTC,CASRSQFEGDYGYTF
TRBD1,13,TRBJ1-4,-,TRBV5-1,TGCGCCAGCAGCTTCGAGACAGGGGGGAAACTGTTTTTT,CASSFETGGKLFF
TRBD1,15,TRBJ2-7,-,TRBV7-9,TGTGCCAGCAGCTTGCAGGGGGCAGTGGCCTACGAGCAGTACTTC,CASSLQGAVAYEQYF
TRBD1,13,TRBJ1-1,-,TRBV5-4,TGTGCCAGCAGCTCAGGGACAGGGGACAGAGCTTTCTTT,CASSSGTGDRAFF
TRBD2,16,TRBJ2-3,-,TRBV18,TGTGCCAGCTCAAGCATACTAGCGGGGGGTACAGATACGCAGTATTTT,CASSSILAGGTDTQYF
TRBD1,15,TRBJ2-3,-,TRBV5-1,TGCGCCAGCAGCTTCCGGACAGGGCTGACAGATACGCAGTATTTT,CASSFRTGLTDTQYF
TRBD2,14,TRBJ2-7,-,TRBV6-2/TRBV6-3,TGTGCCAGCAGTTACCGCGGGGGACTCGACGAGCAGTACTTC,CASSYRGGLDEQYF
TRBD1,16,TRBJ2-1,-,TRBV19,TGTGCCAGTAGTTTTTCAGGGGGCGGCTTCGCCAATGAGCAGTTCTTC,CASSFSGGGFANEQFF
-,16,TRBJ1-3,-,TRBV5-8,TGTGCCAGCAGCTTGGACAGGGCCAGCTCTGGAAACACCATATATTTT,CASSLDRASSGNTIYF
TRBD1,16,TRBJ1-6,-,TRBV7-2,TGTGCCAGCAGCTCTCGACAGGGCTCCTATAATTCACCCCTCCACTTT,CASSSRQGSYNSPLHF
-,17,TRBJ2-2,-,TRBV9,TGTGCCAGCAGCGTAGGGACAAAAACACCGAACACCGGGGAGCTGTTTTTT,CASSVGTKTPNTGELFF
TRBD2,17,TRBJ2-5,-,TRBV24-1,TGTGCCACCAGTGATCCGCCGACTAGCGGGGGGCAAGAGACCCAGTACTTC,CATSDPPTSGGQETQYF
-,14,TRBJ2-5,-,TRBV5-4,TGTGCCAGCAGCTTAACCGGGTCACCGGAGACCCAGTACTTC,CASSLTGSPETQYF
-,14,TRBJ1-1,-,TRBV7-9,TGTGCCAGCAGCTCTACGACTCGCCAGGGTGAAGCTTTCTTT,CASSSTTRQGEAFF
-,12,TRBJ1-5,-,TRBV27,TGTGCCAGCAGTGTCGCGGGTCAGCCCCAGCATTTT,CASSVAGQPQHF
TRBD1,14,TRBJ2-2,-,TRBV6-5,TGTGCCAGCTGGGACAGGGCGGACACCGGGGAGCTGTTTTTT,CASWDRADTGELFF
-,11,TRBJ2-7,-,TRBV11-2,TGTGCCAGCAGCGAACACTACGAGCAGTACTTC,CASSEHYEQYF
-,15,TRBJ2-5,-,TRBV18,TGTGCCAGCTCACCACCGGGAGGGGGACAAGAGACCCAGTACTTC,CASSPPGGGQETQYF
TRBD1,16,TRBJ2-7,-,TRBV11-2,TGTGCCAGCAGCCCCGCCGGGACAGGAAACTCCTACGAGCAGTACTTC,CASSPAGTGNSYEQYF
-,15,TRBJ2-6,-,TRBV5-4,TGTGCCAGCAGTTTACCGGGGTCCGGGGCCAACGTCCTGACTTTC,CASSLPGSGANVLTF
-,17,TRBJ1-2,-,TRBV19,TGTGCCAGTAGCCCGATGGGGGGGCGAGGTAGTGACTATGGCTACACCTTC,CASSPMGGRGSDYGYTF
-,14,TRBJ1-2,-,TRBV6-5,TGTGCCACCCGAGTCACAGGGCAACGAGGTGGCTACACCTTC,CATRVTGQRGGYTF
-,16,TRBJ1-4,-,TRBV15,TGTGCCACCAGCAGAGAGCTTGGACAGATTAATGAAAAACTGTTTTTT,CATSRELGQINEKLFF
-,17,TRBJ2-7,-,TRBV4-1,TGCGCCAGCAGCCGAGGCACACGGACTATACAGTCCTACGAGCAGTACTTC,CASSRGTRTIQSYEQYF
-,13,TRBJ1-1,-,TRBV5-1,TGCGCCAGCAGCGTGACAGGAGGCACTGAAGCTTTCTTT,CASSVTGGTEAFF
-,14,TRBJ1-2,-,TRBV30,TGTGCCTGGAGCTACAGAAGTCCTAACTATGGCTACACCTTC,CAWSYRSPNYGYTF
TRBD2,16,TRBJ2-2,once,TRBV5-6,TGTGCCAGCAGCCGACCCGCGGGGGGTAACACCGGGGAGCTGTTTTTT,CASSRPAGGNTGELFF
TRBD1,18,TRBJ1-1,-,TRBV6-2/TRBV6-3,TGTGCCAGCAGTTACCCTCCTGACAGGGAGTGGGTGAACACTGAAGCTTTCTTT,CASSYPPDREWVNTEAFF
-,20,TRBJ1-2,-,TRBV14,TGTGCCAGCAGCCAAGATGGACGGATGGAGGGGAGGCTTTCTAACTATGGCTACACCTTC,CASSQDGRMEGRLSNYGYTF
-,15,TRBJ1-2,-,TRBV7-9,TGTGCCAGCAGCTACAACAGGAGAAGCAACTATGGCTACACCTTC,CASSYNRRSNYGYTF
TRBD1,13,TRBJ2-7,-,TRBV27,TGTGCCAGCAGTTTAGACAGGGACTACGAGCAGTACTTC,CASSLDRDYEQYF
TRBD1,14,TRBJ1-6,-,TRBV19,TGTGCCAGTAGTGGACAGGGGGATAATTCACCCCTCCACTTT,CASSGQGDNSPLHF
-,16,TRBJ2-7,-,TRBV6-5,TGTGCCAGCAGTTATTGGGGGGGGCCTAGCTCCTACGAGCAGTACTTC,CASSYWGGPSSYEQYF
-,16,TRBJ1-5,-,TRBV6-5,TGTGCCAGCAGTTACTCGCAGGATTATAGCAATCAGCCCCAGCATTTT,CASSYSQDYSNQPQHF
-,16,TRBJ1-2,-,TRBV6-2/TRBV6-3,TGTGCCAGCAGTTACTCGGGGCGGATCGCTAACTATGGCTACACCTTC,CASSYSGRIANYGYTF
-,14,TRBJ1-2,few,TRBV5-1,TGCGCCAGCAGGGGGGCTACAGGACCCTATGGCTACACCTTC,CASRGATGPYGYTF
TRBD1,14,TRBJ1-2,many,TRBV19,TGTGCCAGTAGTATCCCCGGGACAGCCAATGGCTACACCTTC,CASSIPGTANGYTF
-,13,TRBJ1-1,-,TRBV29-1,TGCAGCGTCCTGGGGGCGGGAGACACTGAAGCTTTCTTT,CSVLGAGDTEAFF
-,13,TRBJ1-1,-,TRBV11-2,TGTGCCAGCAGCTTAACAAAGAACACTGAAGCTTTCTTT,CASSLTKNTEAFF
-,14,TRBJ1-3,once,TRBV5-1,TGCGCCAGCAGCTTGGAAGGGGAAGGAAACACCATATATTTT,CASSLEGEGNTIYF
-,15,TRBJ1-2,-,TRBV4-3,TGCGCCAGCAGCCAAGTATTAACAGGAGACTATGGCTACACCTTC,CASSQVLTGDYGYTF
-,15,TRBJ2-1,-,TRBV4-3,TGCGCCAGCAGCCAAGAGGGGGGGCCGGCCAATGAGCAGTTCTTC,CASSQEGGPANEQFF
TRBD2,14,TRBJ2-1,-,TRBV10-1,TGCGCCAGCTCGAGCGGGGTGGGGTACAATGAGCAGTTCTTC,CASSSGVGYNEQFF